This T cell receptor (beta chain) was obtained from a study of blood T cell repertoires in COVID-19. Study-level information: Material from acute and convalescent COVID-19 was sourced from the United States, Italy and Spain. T cells, B-cell-depleted T cells, or PBMCs provided the cDNA or gDNA that served as material.

Measured with immunoSEQ multiplex PCR; TCRdb has only the in-frame clones, and not every one. The sample lists just over 650,000 clones; 85% to 90% were seen once. Germline CDR1 GTSNPN, CDR2 SVGIG (reference sequence). This CDR3 spans 16 amino acids. V was clipped by 3 bases and J by 8 bases, with 25 bases between them. The clonotype was recovered from a woman aged 18 to 35 with acute or convalescent COVID-19. This chain connects TRBV30 to TRBJ1-2; D is unresolved. The material sequenced was peripheral blood. Written as DNA, the CDR3 is TGTGCCTGGAGAGCCCTCTCCGTCGCTAGCCTTGAAGGCTACACCTTC. Its protein is CAWRALSVASLEGYTF.